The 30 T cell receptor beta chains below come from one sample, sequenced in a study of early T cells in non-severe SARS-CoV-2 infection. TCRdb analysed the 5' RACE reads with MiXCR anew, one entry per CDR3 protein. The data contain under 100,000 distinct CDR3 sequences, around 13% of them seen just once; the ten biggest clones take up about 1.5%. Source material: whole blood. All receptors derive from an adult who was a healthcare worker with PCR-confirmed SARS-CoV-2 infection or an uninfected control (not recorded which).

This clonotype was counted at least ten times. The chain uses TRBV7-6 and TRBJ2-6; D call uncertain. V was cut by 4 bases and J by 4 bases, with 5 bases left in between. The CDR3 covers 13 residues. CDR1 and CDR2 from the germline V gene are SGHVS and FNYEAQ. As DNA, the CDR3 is TGTGCCAGCAGCTCTTACGGGGCCAACGTCCTGACTTTC. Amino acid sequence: CASSSYGANVLTF.

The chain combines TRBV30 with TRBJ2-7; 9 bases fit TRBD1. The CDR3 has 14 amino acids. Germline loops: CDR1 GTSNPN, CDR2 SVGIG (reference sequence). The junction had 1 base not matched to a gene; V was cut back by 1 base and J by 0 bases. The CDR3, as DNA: TGTGCCTGGAGTGGACAGGGGGACTCCTACGAGCAGTACTTC. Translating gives CAWSGQGDSYEQYF. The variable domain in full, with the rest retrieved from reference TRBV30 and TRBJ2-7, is SQTIHQWPATLVQPVGSPLSLECTVEGTSNPNLYWYRQAAGRGLQLLFYSVGIGQISSEVPQNLSASRPQDRQFILSSKKLLLSDSGFYLCAWSGQGDSYEQYFGPGTRLTVT.

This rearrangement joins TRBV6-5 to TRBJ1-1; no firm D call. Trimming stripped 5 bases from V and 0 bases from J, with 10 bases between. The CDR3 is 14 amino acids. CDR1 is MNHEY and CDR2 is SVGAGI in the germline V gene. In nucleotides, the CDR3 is TGTGCCAGCAGTGTCCATGACATGAACACTGAAGCTTTCTTT. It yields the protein CASSVHDMNTEAFF.

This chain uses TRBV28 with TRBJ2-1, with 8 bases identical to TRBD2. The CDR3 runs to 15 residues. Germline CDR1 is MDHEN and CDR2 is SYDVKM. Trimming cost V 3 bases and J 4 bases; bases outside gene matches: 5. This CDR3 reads CASSFGASGYNEQFF. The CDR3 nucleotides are TGTGCCAGCAGTTTTGGCGCTAGCGGGTACAATGAGCAGTTCTTC.

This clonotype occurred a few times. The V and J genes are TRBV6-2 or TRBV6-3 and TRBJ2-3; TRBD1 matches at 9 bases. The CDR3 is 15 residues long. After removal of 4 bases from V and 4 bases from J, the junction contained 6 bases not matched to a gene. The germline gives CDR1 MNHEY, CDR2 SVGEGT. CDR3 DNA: TGTGCCAGCAGTTCCTGGGGACAGGGCGCAGATACGCAGTATTTT. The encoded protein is CASSSWGQGADTQYF.

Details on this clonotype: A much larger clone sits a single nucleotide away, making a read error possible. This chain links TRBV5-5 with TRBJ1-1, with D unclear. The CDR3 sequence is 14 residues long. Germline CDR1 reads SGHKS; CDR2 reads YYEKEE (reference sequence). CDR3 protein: CASSLLAVSTEPFF. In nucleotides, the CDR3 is TGTGCCAGCAGCCTACTGGCAGTAAGCACTGAACCTTTCTTT.

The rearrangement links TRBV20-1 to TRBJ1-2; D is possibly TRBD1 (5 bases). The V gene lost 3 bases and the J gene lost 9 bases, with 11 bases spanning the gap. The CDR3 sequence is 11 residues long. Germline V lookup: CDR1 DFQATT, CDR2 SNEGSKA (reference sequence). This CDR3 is CSASDSRSYTF. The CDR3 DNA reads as TGCAGTGCTAGTGACAGCCGGAGCTACACCTTC.

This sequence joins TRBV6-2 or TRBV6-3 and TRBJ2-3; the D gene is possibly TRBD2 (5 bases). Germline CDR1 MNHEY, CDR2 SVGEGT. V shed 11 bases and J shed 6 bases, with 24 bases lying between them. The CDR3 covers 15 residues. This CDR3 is CASTLGGSAGDTQYF. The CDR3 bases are TGTGCCTCCACACTAGGCGGGTCTGCGGGTGATACGCAGTATTTT.

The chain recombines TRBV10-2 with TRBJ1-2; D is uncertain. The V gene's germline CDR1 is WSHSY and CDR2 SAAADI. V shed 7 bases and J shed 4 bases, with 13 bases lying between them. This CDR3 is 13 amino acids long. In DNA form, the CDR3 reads TGCGCCAGCACTGGTGTAGGTGGCTATGGCTACACCTTC. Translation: CASTGVGGYGYTF.

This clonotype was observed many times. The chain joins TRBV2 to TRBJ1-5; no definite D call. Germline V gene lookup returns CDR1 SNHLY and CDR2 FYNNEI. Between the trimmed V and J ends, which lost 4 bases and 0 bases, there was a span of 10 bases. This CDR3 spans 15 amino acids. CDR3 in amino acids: CASSAQSYSNQPQHF. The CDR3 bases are TGTGCCAGCAGTGCACAGAGTTATAGCAATCAGCCCCAGCATTTT.

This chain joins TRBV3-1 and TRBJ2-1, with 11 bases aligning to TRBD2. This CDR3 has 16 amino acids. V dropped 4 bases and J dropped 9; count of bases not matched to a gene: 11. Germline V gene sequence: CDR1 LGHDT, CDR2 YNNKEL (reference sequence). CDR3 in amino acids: CASSPIAGGPGSEQFF. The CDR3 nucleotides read TGTGCCAGCAGCCCAATAGCGGGGGGGCCGGGTAGTGAGCAGTTCTTC.

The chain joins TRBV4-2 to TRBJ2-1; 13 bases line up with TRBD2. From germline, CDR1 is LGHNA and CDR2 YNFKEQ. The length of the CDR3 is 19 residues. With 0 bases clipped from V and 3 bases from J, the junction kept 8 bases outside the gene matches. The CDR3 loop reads CASSQDRLAGGRGYNEQFF. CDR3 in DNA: TGTGCCAGCAGCCAAGATAGACTAGCGGGGGGCCGGGGCTACAATGAGCAGTTCTTC.

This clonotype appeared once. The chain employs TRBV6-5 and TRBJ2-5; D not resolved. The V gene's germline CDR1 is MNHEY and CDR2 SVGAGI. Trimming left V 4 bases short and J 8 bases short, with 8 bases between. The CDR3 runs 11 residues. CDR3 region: CASSSSTTQYF. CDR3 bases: TGTGCCAGCAGTTCCTCGACCACCCAGTACTTC.

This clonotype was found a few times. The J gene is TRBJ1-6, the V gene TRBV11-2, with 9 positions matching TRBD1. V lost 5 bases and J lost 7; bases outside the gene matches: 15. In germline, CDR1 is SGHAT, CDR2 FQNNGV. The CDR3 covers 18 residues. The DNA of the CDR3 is TGTGCCAGCAGCCTAACCGGTAGAACCGGGACAGGGAATTCACCCCTCCACTTT. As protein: CASSLTGRTGTGNSPLHF.

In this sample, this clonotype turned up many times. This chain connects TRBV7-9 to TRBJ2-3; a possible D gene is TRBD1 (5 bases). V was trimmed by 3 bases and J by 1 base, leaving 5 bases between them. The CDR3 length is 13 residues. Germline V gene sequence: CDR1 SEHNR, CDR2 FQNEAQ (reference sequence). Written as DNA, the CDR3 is TGTGCCAGCAGCTTCAGGGGCACAGATACGCAGTATTTT. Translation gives CASSFRGTDTQYF.

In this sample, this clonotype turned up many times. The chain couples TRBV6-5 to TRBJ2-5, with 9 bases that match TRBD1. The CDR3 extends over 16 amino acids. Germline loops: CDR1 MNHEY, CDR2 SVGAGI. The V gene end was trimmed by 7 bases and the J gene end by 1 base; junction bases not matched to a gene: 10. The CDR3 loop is CASNPQTGGPQETQYF. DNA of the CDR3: TGTGCCAGCAATCCACAAACAGGGGGCCCCCAAGAGACCCAGTACTTC.

The CDR3 reads CASILRDSSYEQYF. The CDR3 DNA is TGCGCCAGCATTCTCCGGGACAGTTCTTACGAGCAGTACTTC. The J gene is TRBJ2-7, the V gene TRBV10-2, with 7 bases aligning to TRBD1. The germline CDR1 and CDR2 sequences are WSHSY and SAAADI. Trimming removed 7 bases from V and 4 bases from J; junction bases left unmatched: 10. The CDR3 spans 14 residues.

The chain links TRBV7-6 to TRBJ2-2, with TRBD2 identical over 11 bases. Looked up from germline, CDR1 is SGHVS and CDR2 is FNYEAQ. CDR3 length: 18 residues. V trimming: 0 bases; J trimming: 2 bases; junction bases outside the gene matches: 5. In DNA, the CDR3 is TGTGCCAGCAGCTTAGCGCCTAGCGGGGGGTCAAACACCGGGGAGCTGTTTTTT. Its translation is CASSLAPSGGSNTGELFF.

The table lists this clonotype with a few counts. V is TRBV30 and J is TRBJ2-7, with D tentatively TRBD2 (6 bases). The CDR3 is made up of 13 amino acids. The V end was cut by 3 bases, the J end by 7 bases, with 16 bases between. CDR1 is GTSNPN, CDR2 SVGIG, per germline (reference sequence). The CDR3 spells CAWSWTTPGEQYF. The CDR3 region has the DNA TGTGCCTGGAGCTGGACTACCCCAGGGGAGCAGTACTTC.

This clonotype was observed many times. CDR3 coding DNA: TGTGCCAGCAGCATTGACAGGATCGGAAACATTCAGTACTTC. Amino acids: CASSIDRIGNIQYF. The chain couples TRBV7-9 to TRBJ2-4; a possible D gene is TRBD1 (6 bases). The V and J ends lost 5 bases and 6 bases respectively, with 14 bases between them. CDR1 and CDR2 from the germline V gene are SEHNR and FQNEAQ (reference sequence). The CDR3 totals 14 residues.

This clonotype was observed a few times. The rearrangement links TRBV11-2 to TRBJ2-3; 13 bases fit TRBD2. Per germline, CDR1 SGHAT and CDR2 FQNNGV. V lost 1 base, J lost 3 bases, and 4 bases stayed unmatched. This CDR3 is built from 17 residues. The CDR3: CASSLGTSGGATDTQYF. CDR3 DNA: TGTGCCAGCAGCTTAGGGACTAGCGGGGGAGCAACAGATACGCAGTATTTT.

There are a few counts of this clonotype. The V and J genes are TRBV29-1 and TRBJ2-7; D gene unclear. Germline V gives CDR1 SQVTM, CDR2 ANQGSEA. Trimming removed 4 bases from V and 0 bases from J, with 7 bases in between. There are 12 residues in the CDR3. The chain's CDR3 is CSVGVASYEQYF. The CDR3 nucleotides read TGCAGCGTTGGAGTCGCCTCCTACGAGCAGTACTTC.

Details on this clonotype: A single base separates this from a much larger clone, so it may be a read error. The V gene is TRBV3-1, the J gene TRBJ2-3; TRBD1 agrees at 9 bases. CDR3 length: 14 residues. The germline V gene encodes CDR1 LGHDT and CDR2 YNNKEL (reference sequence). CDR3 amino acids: CDTSTGGGWDTQYF. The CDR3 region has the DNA TGTGACACCTCTACAGGGGGCGGATGGGATACGCAGTATTTT.

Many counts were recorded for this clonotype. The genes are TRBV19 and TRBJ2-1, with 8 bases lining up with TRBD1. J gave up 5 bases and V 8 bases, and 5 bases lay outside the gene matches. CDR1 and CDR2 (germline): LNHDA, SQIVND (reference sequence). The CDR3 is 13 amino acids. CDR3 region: CASQKDRDNEQFF. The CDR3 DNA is TGTGCCAGTCAAAAGGACAGGGACAATGAGCAGTTCTTC.

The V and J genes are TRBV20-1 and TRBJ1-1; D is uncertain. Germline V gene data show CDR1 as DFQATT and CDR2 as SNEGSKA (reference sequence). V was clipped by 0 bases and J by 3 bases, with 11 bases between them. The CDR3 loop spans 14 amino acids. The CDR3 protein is CSARDRRAYTEAFF. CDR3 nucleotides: TGCAGTGCTAGAGATCGTAGGGCATACACTGAAGCTTTCTTT.

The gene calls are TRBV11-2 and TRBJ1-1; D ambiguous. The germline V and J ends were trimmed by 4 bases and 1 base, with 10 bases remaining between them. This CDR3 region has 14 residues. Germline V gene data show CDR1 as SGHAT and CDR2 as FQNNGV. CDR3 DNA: TGTGCCAGCAGCTGGAGGACGGGGAACACTGAAGCTTTCTTT. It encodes CASSWRTGNTEAFF.

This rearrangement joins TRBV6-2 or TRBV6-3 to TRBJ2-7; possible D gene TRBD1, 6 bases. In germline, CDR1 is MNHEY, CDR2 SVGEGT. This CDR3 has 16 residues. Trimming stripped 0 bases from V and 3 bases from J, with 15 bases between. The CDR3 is CASSYSYRTDNYEQYF. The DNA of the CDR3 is TGTGCCAGCAGTTACTCCTATCGGACAGACAACTACGAGCAGTACTTC.

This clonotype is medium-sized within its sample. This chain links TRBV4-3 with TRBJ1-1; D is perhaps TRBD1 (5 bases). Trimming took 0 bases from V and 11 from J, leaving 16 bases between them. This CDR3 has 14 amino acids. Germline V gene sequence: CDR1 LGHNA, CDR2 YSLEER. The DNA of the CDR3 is TGCGCCAGCAGCCAAGATGGGGGGTTGTCCACTGCTTTCTTT. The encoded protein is CASSQDGGLSTAFF.

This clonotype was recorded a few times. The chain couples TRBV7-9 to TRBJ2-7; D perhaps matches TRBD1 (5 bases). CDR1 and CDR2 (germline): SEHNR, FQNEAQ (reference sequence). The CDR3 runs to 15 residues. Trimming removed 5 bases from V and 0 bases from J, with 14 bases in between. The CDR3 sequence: CASSGAIGPSYEQYF. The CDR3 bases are TGTGCCAGCAGCGGGGCTATCGGCCCCTCCTACGAGCAGTACTTC.

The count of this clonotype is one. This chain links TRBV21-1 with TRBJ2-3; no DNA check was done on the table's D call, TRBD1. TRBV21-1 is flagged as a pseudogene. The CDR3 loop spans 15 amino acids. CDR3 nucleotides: TGTGCCAGCAGCAAAGGCAGGGCAGGCACAGATACGCTGTATTTT. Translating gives CASSKGRAGTDTLYF.